This T cell receptor (beta chain) was identified in a study of blood T cell repertoires in COVID-19. Study background: Both acute and convalescent COVID-19 samples were obtained from the United States, Italy and Spain. Nucleic acid was either cDNA or gDNA, and it came from T cells, B-cell-depleted T cells, or PBMCs.

As processed by the authors: Reference gene primer amplification gave nucleated cell count estimates. Sequenced by immunoSEQ multiplex PCR; TCRdb stores in-frame clones only, minus some. The V and J calls and clone size were taken over from that table, and D and trimming were inferred from the DNA. Among approximately 250,000 clones listed, around 84% were seen once. CDR1 is LNHDA, CDR2 SQIVND, per germline (reference sequence). This CDR3 spans 14 amino acids. V lost 6 bases to trimming and J lost 4 bases; unmatched junction nucleotides: 6. Sequenced: peripheral blood. The receptor comes from a man aged 55-75 years with acute or convalescent COVID-19. The gene calls are TRBV19 and TRBJ1-2, with TRBD1 identical over 9 bases. CDR3 region: CASRSGQGFYGYTF. The CDR3 nucleotides are TGTGCCAGTAGGTCGGGACAGGGATTCTATGGCTACACCTTC.